Listed below are T cell receptor beta chains from one sample, sequenced in a study of monozygotic twins with inflammatory bowel disease. Reanalyzing the 5' RACE reads, TCRdb keeps one entry per CDR3 protein, without DNA. The listing contains some 130,000 distinct CDR3 sequences. Sequencing used blood. Source of these receptors: a human donor with ulcerative colitis or Crohn's disease, or a healthy co-twin of an affected twin (not recorded which). Both conserved end residues are part of each CDR3. Fields, in order: V gene, J gene, CDR3 protein.

>TRBV6-5|TRBJ1-1
CASIGELNTEAFF
>TRBV9|TRBJ1-5
CASSATGTGRIMPQHF
>TRBV3-1|TRBJ1-1
CASSHGTRNTEAFF
>TRBV9|TRBJ2-1
CASSVASLGNNEQFF
>TRBV14|TRBJ1-5
CASSPGYWQPQHF
>TRBV29-1|TRBJ2-7
CSVTGGLNGEQYF
>TRBV6-1|TRBJ2-7
CASSPTSGSSYEQYF
>TRBV20-1|TRBJ1-4
CSATRTAYNEKLFF
>TRBV19|TRBJ1-2
CASSSRTVETTNGYTF
>TRBV5-1|TRBJ1-1
CASSFGGLQGDITEAFF